Listed below are T cell receptor beta chains from one sample, sequenced in a study of metastatic and nonmetastatic thyroid tumors. TCRdb redid the clone calls on the PCR reads using MiXCR. The top ten hold about 17% of the sample, which has roughly 10,000 clones, 38% seen once. The material sequenced was tumor tissue. Receptor source: a female donor with papillary thyroid cancer or a benign thyroid nodule (not recorded which). Some clones in this sample may be carry-over from other donors' samples. The CDR3 runs from the conserved cysteine through the conserved F or W. D genes are given only for firm matches. The size entry is marked missing in some rows and otherwise reads once, few, many or a size class.

V gene,D gene,clone size,J gene,CDR3 DNA,CDR3 protein
TRBV10-3,TRBD2,NA,TRBJ2-3,TGTGCCATCAGTGCGGGGGGGCAGGCAGATACGCAGTATTTT,CAISAGGQADTQYF
TRBV6-1,TRBD2,NA,TRBJ2-7,TGTGCCAGCAGTGAGGGACTAGCGGGGAATTACGAGCAGTACTTC,CASSEGLAGNYEQYF
TRBV27,NA,NA,TRBJ2-7,TGTGCCAGCAGTTTATTTAGAGGGAACTCCTACGAGCAGTACTTC,CASSLFRGNSYEQYF
TRBV12-3/TRBV12-4,NA,few,TRBJ2-2,TGTGCCAGCAGTTTAAGGGCGGTGCTTAACACCGGGGAGCTGTTTTTT,CASSLRAVLNTGELFF
TRBV28,NA,few,TRBJ2-1,TGTGCCAGCAGTTTAGACAGATACAATGAGCAGTTCTTC,CASSLDRYNEQFF
TRBV5-8,NA,NA,TRBJ2-5,TGTGCCGGCGGGGCTTACAGGGATGTAGAGACCCAGTACTTC,CAGGAYRDVETQYF
TRBV28,NA,NA,TRBJ2-7,TGTGCCAGCAGTCGCCCCGGTGGGAGCTACGAGCAGTACTTC,CASSRPGGSYEQYF
TRBV6-6,TRBD2,few,TRBJ2-3,TGTGCCAGCAGTTACTCGGGACTAGTCCCGTTCAGCACAGATACGCAGTATTTT,CASSYSGLVPFSTDTQYF
TRBV6-1,TRBD2,few,TRBJ2-5,TGTGCCAGCAGTGAAGGGGCCCTAGCGGGAGTCCGGGAGACCCAGTACTTC,CASSEGALAGVRETQYF
TRBV20-1,TRBD1,NA,TRBJ2-7,TGCAGTGCTAGACCCGTTGGGACAGGGGTCTCCTACGAGCAGTACTTC,CSARPVGTGVSYEQYF
TRBV30,TRBD1,NA,TRBJ1-2,TGTGCCTCGTCCGGGACAGGGGCCTTAAGGGATGGCTACACCTTC,CASSGTGALRDGYTF
TRBV27,NA,few,TRBJ2-2,TGTGCCAGCAGTTTGAGCAGCACGAACACCGGGGAGCTGTTTTTT,CASSLSSTNTGELFF
TRBV11-2,NA,NA,TRBJ1-1,TGTGCCAGCAGCCCGAACCCCGGACGGTCGGGCACTGAAGCTTTCTTT,CASSPNPGRSGTEAFF
TRBV6-2/TRBV6-3,TRBD1,NA,TRBJ2-7,TGTGCCAGCAGTTACCGACAGGGGGGTTTGTACGAGCAGTACTTC,CASSYRQGGLYEQYF
TRBV6-1,NA,few,TRBJ1-3,TGTGCCAGCAAAACGCAGGGAAGCGGATACACCATATATTTT,CASKTQGSGYTIYF
TRBV28,TRBD1,few,TRBJ1-1,TGTGCCAGCAGTTTCTGGACAGGGGCGATGAACACTGAAGCTTTCTTT,CASSFWTGAMNTEAFF
TRBV6-1,TRBD1,NA,TRBJ2-7,TGTGCCAGCAGCCGTCCCGGGACAGGGTACGAGCAGTACTTC,CASSRPGTGYEQYF
TRBV6-5,NA,few,TRBJ1-5,TGTGCCAGCAGTTATCGGGCAGGCGATCAGCCCCAGCATTTT,CASSYRAGDQPQHF
TRBV30,NA,NA,TRBJ1-1,TGTGCCTGGAGTGTAAAGACTGAAGCTTTCTTT,CAWSVKTEAFF
TRBV4-2,NA,NA,TRBJ2-3,TGTGCCAGCAGCCAATGGGGGGGGCCCTTTTCCCCAGATACGCAGTATTTT,CASSQWGGPFSPDTQYF
TRBV6-2/TRBV6-3,TRBD2,NA,TRBJ2-1,TGTGCCAGCAGGCCTGCTAGCGGGAGCCATGAGCAGTTCTTC,CASRPASGSHEQFF
TRBV6-1,TRBD1,few,TRBJ1-4,TGTTCCAGCAGACCCTGGGCAGGGGGTGAAAAACTGCTTTTT,CSSRPWAGGEKLLF
TRBV27,TRBD1,few,TRBJ2-2,TGTGCCAGCAGTTCACGGGACAGGGCCACCGGGGAGCTGTTTTTT,CASSSRDRATGELFF
TRBV15,TRBD1,NA,TRBJ1-5,TGTGCCACCAGCAGTACCACAGACGGGGACAGTCTCAATCAGCCCCAGCATTTT,CATSSTTDGDSLNQPQHF
TRBV19,NA,few,TRBJ2-1,TGTGCCAGCACAGGGTCCGGGGAGCAGTTCTTC,CASTGSGEQFF
TRBV6-1,NA,NA,TRBJ2-1,TGTGCCATCAGTGAATACCTGTACAATGAGCAGTTCTTC,CAISEYLYNEQFF
TRBV6-2/TRBV6-3,NA,few,TRBJ1-5,TGTGCCAGCAGTTACTCGTTCCAGGGTAATCAGCCCCAGCATTTT,CASSYSFQGNQPQHF
TRBV9,NA,NA,TRBJ1-1,TGTGCCAGCAACCTAATGGGGGGAGCCACTGAAGCTTTCTTT,CASNLMGGATEAFF
TRBV19,NA,NA,TRBJ1-5,TGTGCCAGTAGTATAGATCACTTTATCAGCAATCAGCCCCAGCATTTT,CASSIDHFISNQPQHF
TRBV9,NA,once,TRBJ2-2,TGTGCCAGCAGCTTAGGCTCGAACACCGGGGAGCTGTTTTTT,CASSLGSNTGELFF
TRBV27,TRBD2,few,TRBJ2-1,TGTGCCAGCGCTGGACTAGCCCCCAAGGAGTTCTTC,CASAGLAPKEFF
TRBV28,NA,few,TRBJ1-2,TGTGCCAGCAGTTTATGTTTGGAGGCCTGGGGCTACACCTTC,CASSLCLEAWGYTF
TRBV28,NA,large,TRBJ1-1,TGTGCCAGCAGCCGAAAGACCCTAATGAACACTGAAGCTTTCTTT,CASSRKTLMNTEAFF
TRBV18,NA,few,TRBJ1-6,TGTGCCAGCTCACCACCGAGCAGGGGAAGCAATTCACCCCTCCACTTT,CASSPPSRGSNSPLHF
TRBV27,NA,many,TRBJ2-1,TGTGCCAGCAGTTTACATCGACTGGAGGTGAGCTCCTACAATGAGCAGTTCTTC,CASSLHRLEVSSYNEQFF
TRBV7-2,NA,NA,TRBJ2-1,TGTGCCAGCAGCTTAGCGATCGGGGTGAGCTCCTACAATGAGCAGTTCTTC,CASSLAIGVSSYNEQFF
TRBV5-1,NA,NA,TRBJ2-6,TGCGCCAGCAGCACTACTACAGGAGTCTCTGGGGCCAACGTCCTGACTTTC,CASSTTTGVSGANVLTF
TRBV12-3/TRBV12-4,NA,NA,TRBJ2-5,TGTGCCAGCAGTTTTTGGGGTAGCGTAAGCCAAGAGACCCAGTACTTC,CASSFWGSVSQETQYF
TRBV5-6,TRBD1,many,TRBJ1-6,TGTGCCAGCAGCTTGTTTGGCCCGGGACAGGGAATCCCACCCCTCCACTTT,CASSLFGPGQGIPPLHF
TRBV5-6,NA,NA,TRBJ1-3,TGTGCCAGCAGCTTGGAACGGACCTCTGGAAACACCATATATTTT,CASSLERTSGNTIYF
TRBV6-1,NA,large,TRBJ1-6,TGTGCCAGCAGTTCGGGACCCTATAATTCACCCCTCCACTTT,CASSSGPYNSPLHF
TRBV12-3/TRBV12-4,TRBD1,few,TRBJ1-6,TGTGCCAGCAGTCCTCGGACAGGCCCCTATTCACCCCTCCACTTT,CASSPRTGPYSPLHF
TRBV7-9,TRBD1,large,TRBJ1-1,TGTGCCAGCAGCGGGACAGGCCTTGAAGCTTTCTTT,CASSGTGLEAFF